This T cell receptor beta chain was identified in a study of patients and donors after allogeneic stem cell transplantation. TCRdb used MiXCR to reprocess the RT-PCR reads, holding one entry per CDR3 protein. The sample has about 160,000 distinct CDR3 sequences; roughly two fifths are singletons. The junction had 13 bases not matched to a gene; V was cut back by 10 bases and J by 4 bases. Germline loops: CDR1 MDHEN, CDR2 SYDVKM. This CDR3 has 15 residues. The chain is built from TRBV28 and TRBJ2-3; the match to TRBD2 covers 8 bases. The sample comprised blood, either unsorted or a sorted T cell fraction (not recorded which). The TCR was taken from a human donor who was either an allogeneic HSCT recipient or a stem cell or donor lymphocyte infusion donor (not recorded which). It is not recorded whose cells these are; they may come from a transplant donor. The CDR3 region is CAIARGGSWADTQYF. CDR3 nucleotides: TGTGCCATAGCACGGGGGGGAAGTTGGGCAGATACGCAGTATTTT. The variable domain in full, with the rest retrieved from reference TRBV28 and TRBJ2-3, is DVKVTQSSRYLVKRTGEKVFLECVQDMDHENMFWYRQDPGLGLRLIYFSYDVKMKEKGDIPEGYSVSREKKERFSLILESASTNQTSMYLCAIARGGSWADTQYFGPGTRLTVL.